The 24 T cell receptor beta chains below all came from one sample that was sequenced in a study of blood T cell repertoires in COVID-19. Clones were sequenced by immunoSEQ multiplex PCR, and TCRdb holds only the in-frame ones, with some missing. Here the sample spans 150,000 or so clones, about 80% being singletons. The sample taken for sequencing was PBMCs or T cells enriched from blood (not recorded which). These receptors came from a man over 45 who had recovered from COVID-19.

The rearrangement joins TRBV3-1 (or the pseudogene TRBV3-2) to TRBJ2-3; the match to TRBD1 covers 7 bases. The CDR3 runs 18 residues. Germline V gene data show CDR1 as LGHDT and CDR2 as YNNKEL (reference sequence). The junction had 19 bases not matched to a gene; V was cut back by 2 bases and J by 8 bases. The CDR3 coding sequence is TGTGCCAGCAGCCAATCTTCGACGCCGGACAGGTGGCGAGCTACGCAGTATTTT. Residues: CASSQSSTPDRWRATQYF.

This chain uses TRBV3-1 (or the pseudogene TRBV3-2) with TRBJ2-2; D perhaps matches TRBD2 (6 bases). Looked up from germline, CDR1 is LGHDT and CDR2 is YNNKEL (reference sequence). Trimming left V 0 bases short and J 0 bases short, with 14 bases between. The CDR3 contains 18 residues. The CDR3 sequence is CASSQDLGGTANTGELFF. Written as DNA, the CDR3 is TGTGCCAGCAGCCAAGATCTTGGCGGGACGGCGAACACCGGGGAGCTGTTTTTT.

The table lists this clone with a count of one. V gene TRBV10-3 combines with J gene TRBJ2-4, with no clear D. Per the germline V gene, CDR1 is ENHRY and CDR2 is SYGVKD. Trimming left V 6 bases short and J 1 base short, with 7 bases between. The CDR3 runs to 13 residues. CDR3 loop: CAISPGAKNIQYF. The CDR3 DNA is TGTGCCATCAGCCCCGGGGCCAAAAACATTCAGTACTTC.

The table lists this clone with a few counts. The chain has TRBV28 and TRBJ1-1; no reliable D call. Trimming shortened V by 5 bases and J by 5 bases, and 6 bases separated the two germline ends. From germline, CDR1 is MDHEN and CDR2 SYDVKM. This CDR3 is 11 amino acids long. The CDR3 DNA reads TGTGCCAGCAGTCCGGGTACTGAAGCTTTCTTT. Translating gives CASSPGTEAFF. The whole variable domain, remainder taken from reference TRBV28 and TRBJ1-1, is DVKVTQSSRYLVKRTGEKVFLECVQDMDHENMFWYRQDPGLGLRLIYFSYDVKMKEKGDIPEGYSVSREKKERFSLILESASTNQTSMYLCASSPGTEAFFGQGTRLTVV.

The rearrangement uses TRBV18 and TRBJ1-4; 7 bases line up with TRBD1. The CDR3 is 16 residues long. V shed 4 bases, J shed 4 bases, and the junction held 9 bases outside the gene matches. Germline V gene lookup returns CDR1 KGHSH and CDR2 LQKENI. CDR3 in DNA: TGTGCCAGCTCACTAAACCGGAACAGGGGTAATGAAAAACTGTTTTTT. This translates into CASSLNRNRGNEKLFF.

This clone was counted a few times. This chain joins TRBV9 and TRBJ1-1; 7 bases line up with TRBD1. The J segment lost 11 bases and the V segment lost 0 bases, leaving 13 bases of the junction unmatched. CDR1 is SGDLS, CDR2 YYNGEE, per germline. This CDR3 region has 15 residues. CDR3 DNA: TGTGCCAGCAGCGTAGCAGCAGGGGGTCGGTCATTGGCTTTCTTT. It codes for CASSVAAGGRSLAFF.

The gene calls are TRBV5-1 and TRBJ1-1; weak D call: TRBD1 (5 bases). Germline V gene sequence: CDR1 SGHRS, CDR2 YFSETQ. Deletions cut 4 bases from V and 1 base from J, with 11 bases between. The CDR3 runs to 14 residues. The CDR3: CASSLGPQNTEAFF. The CDR3 DNA reads TGCGCCAGCAGCCTGGGGCCCCAGAACACTGAAGCTTTCTTT. The entire variable domain, with the rest obtained from reference TRBV5-1 and TRBJ1-1, is as follows: KAGVTQTPRYLIKTRGQQVTLSCSPISGHRSVSWYQQTPGQGLQFLFEYFSETQRNKGNFPGRFSGRQFSNSRSEMNVSTLELGDSALYLCASSLGPQNTEAFFGQGTRLTVV.

The chain carries TRBV3-1 (or the pseudogene TRBV3-2) and TRBJ2-4; D is unresolved. Germline V CDR1 and CDR2: LGHDT, YNNKEL (reference sequence). The CDR3 loop spans 15 amino acids. V dropped 4 bases and J dropped 0 bases, with 10 bases sitting between them. The chain's CDR3 is CASSLQGVAKNIQYF. The CDR3 DNA reads as TGTGCCAGCAGCCTCCAAGGAGTAGCCAAAAACATTCAGTACTTC.

The V and J genes are TRBV5-8 and TRBJ2-5, with a tentative D call TRBD1 (5 bases). Germline V lookup: CDR1 SGHTS, CDR2 YDEGEE. This CDR3 has 15 amino acids. The V gene lost 2 bases and the J gene lost 4 bases, with 15 bases spanning the gap. CDR3 DNA: TGTGCCAGCAGCTTAAAAGGGGAAGTAGGAGAGACCCAGTACTTC. It is translated as CASSLKGEVGETQYF.

V and J are TRBV18 and TRBJ1-2; TRBD1 is a possible D gene (5 bases). From germline, CDR1 is KGHSH and CDR2 LQKENI. The CDR3 loop spans 13 amino acids. The ends were cut back, 1 base at V and 2 bases at J, with 5 bases in the middle. This CDR3 is CASSPQGNYGYTF. The CDR3 DNA sequence: TGTGCCAGCTCACCACAGGGGAACTATGGCTACACCTTC.

The chain combines TRBV19 with TRBJ1-2; tentative D call: TRBD1 (5 bases). The germline CDR1 and CDR2 sequences are LNHDA and SQIVND (reference sequence). This CDR3 is 12 amino acids long. With 4 bases removed from V and 4 bases from J, the gap between germline ends came to 7 bases. CDR3 in DNA: TGTGCCAGTAGTACGGGGGGCTATGGCTACACCTTC. Translating gives CASSTGGYGYTF.

The CDR3 DNA is TGTGCCAGCAGCGCGTCCGGGACACTAAGCTCTGGAAACACCATATATTTT. It is translated as CASSASGTLSSGNTIYF. This chain uses TRBV9 with TRBJ1-3; D possibly corresponds to TRBD1 (6 bases). The CDR3 extends over 17 amino acids. The germline CDR1 and CDR2 sequences are SGDLS and YYNGEE. The germline V and J ends were trimmed by 3 bases and 0 bases, with 16 bases remaining between them.

J is TRBJ1-6 and V is TRBV18, with 9 bases aligning to TRBD1. Germline-derived CDR1 and CDR2 are KGHSH and LQKENI. The CDR3 has 15 residues. Losses at the gene ends were 3 bases for V and 8 bases for J; bases not matched to a gene: 5. CDR3 loop: CASSPGQGLDSPLHF. In DNA form, the CDR3 reads TGTGCCAGCTCACCGGGACAGGGACTCGATTCACCCCTCCACTTT.

The chain uses TRBV12-3 or TRBV12-4 and TRBJ1-2, with D possibly TRBD1 on 6 matching bases. The germline V and J ends were trimmed by 8 bases and 7 bases, with 14 bases remaining between them. The CDR3 covers 12 residues. CDR3 protein: CASDGRGVGYTF. The CDR3 DNA reads as TGTGCCAGCGATGGCAGGGGAGTTGGCTACACCTTC.

Concerning this clone itself: Other DNA sequences within the sample encode an identical CDR3. The rearrangement joins TRBV7-2 to TRBJ1-5; D uncertain. The CDR3 has 14 residues. Trimming took 1 base from V and 2 from J, leaving 6 bases between them. The germline gives CDR1 SGHTA, CDR2 FQGNSA. CDR3 DNA sequence: TGTGCCAGCAGCTTAGTGGGAGGCAATCAGCCCCAGCATTTT. Amino acid sequence: CASSLVGGNQPQHF.

V usage is TRBV5-1 and J usage is TRBJ2-7; 9 bases fit TRBD1. Trimming removed 5 bases from V and 4 bases from J; junction bases left unmatched: 10. The CDR3 extends over 15 amino acids. Germline-derived CDR1 and CDR2 are SGHRS and YFSETQ. CDR3: CASSYSGTGQYEQYF. The CDR3 nucleotides read TGCGCCAGCAGTTATTCCGGGACAGGGCAGTACGAGCAGTACTTC.

The CDR3 DNA reads as TGTGCCAGCAGCCAGATAAAGGGACAGGGCGAGAGGTCACCCCTCCACTTT. It codes for CASSQIKGQGERSPLHF. J is TRBJ1-6 and V is TRBV3-1 (or the pseudogene TRBV3-2), with 9 bases lining up with TRBD1. The CDR3 is 17 amino acids. After removal of 3 bases from V and 10 bases from J, the junction contained 13 bases not matched to a gene. Germline V lookup: CDR1 LGHDT, CDR2 YNNKEL (reference sequence).

This chain joins TRBV7-8 and TRBJ1-6; tentative D call: TRBD1 (5 bases). V was cut by 2 bases and J by 0 bases, with 11 bases left in between. This CDR3 comprises 17 residues. Germline CDR1 reads SGHVS; CDR2 reads FQNEAQ. The CDR3 sequence: CASSLSGGSSYNSPLHF. The CDR3 bases are TGTGCCAGCAGCTTATCGGGGGGGAGCTCCTATAATTCACCCCTCCACTTT.

The V gene is TRBV10-3, the J gene TRBJ2-3, with D perhaps TRBD1 (5 bases). The CDR3 has 15 amino acids. Per the germline V gene, CDR1 is ENHRY and CDR2 is SYGVKD. Trimming took 3 bases from V and 2 from J, leaving 12 bases between them. CDR3 in amino acids: CAISDKGPPTDTQYF. The CDR3 region has the DNA TGTGCCATCAGTGATAAGGGGCCCCCCACAGATACGCAGTATTTT.

This chain's CDR3 is CASSENSIYEQYF. CDR3 nucleotides: TGTGCCAGCAGTGAAAACAGTATCTACGAGCAGTACTTC. V is TRBV6-1 and J is TRBJ2-7; D is unclear. This CDR3 has 13 residues. Trimming removed 2 bases from V and 3 bases from J, with 8 bases in between. The germline V gene encodes CDR1 MNHNS and CDR2 SASEGT.

This clone was detected only a few times. The CDR3 nucleotides read TGTGCCAGCAGCTTAACGGGACAGGATAATTCACCCCTCCACTTT. This translates into CASSLTGQDNSPLHF. The chain is built from TRBV7-2 and TRBJ1-6; 8 positions agree with TRBD1. The J segment lost 5 bases and the V segment lost 2 bases, leaving 2 bases of the junction unmatched. CDR1 SGHTA and CDR2 FQGNSA come from the germline V gene. The CDR3 spans 15 residues.

The chain recombines TRBV18 with TRBJ2-5; D is uncertain. This CDR3 comprises 15 residues. Deletions cut 1 base from V and 1 base from J, with 10 bases between. CDR1 and CDR2 from the germline V gene are KGHSH and LQKENI. CDR3 in amino acids: CASSPQVLGQETQYF. CDR3 sequence (DNA): TGTGCCAGCTCACCACAGGTTCTAGGCCAAGAGACCCAGTACTTC.

Regarding this clone: The junction differs from germline at one of its ends, possibly a read error. The chain carries TRBV19 and TRBJ2-4, with 10 bases identical to TRBD1. The CDR3 is made up of 15 amino acids. Looked up from germline, CDR1 is LNHDA and CDR2 is SQIVND (reference sequence). CDR3 loop: CASSLDRGPRNIQYF. The DNA of the CDR3 is TGTGCCAGTAGTCTAGACAGGGGGCCCCGGAACATTCAGTACTTC.

The genes are TRBV11-2 and TRBJ2-7, with D hard to call. V shed 4 bases and J shed 2 bases, with 18 bases lying between them. Germline assignment: CDR1 SGHAT and CDR2 FQNNGV. This CDR3 region has 16 residues. The CDR3 here is CASSSQPETSTYEQYF. The CDR3 DNA reads as TGTGCCAGCAGCTCCCAACCTGAGACAAGTACCTACGAGCAGTACTTC.